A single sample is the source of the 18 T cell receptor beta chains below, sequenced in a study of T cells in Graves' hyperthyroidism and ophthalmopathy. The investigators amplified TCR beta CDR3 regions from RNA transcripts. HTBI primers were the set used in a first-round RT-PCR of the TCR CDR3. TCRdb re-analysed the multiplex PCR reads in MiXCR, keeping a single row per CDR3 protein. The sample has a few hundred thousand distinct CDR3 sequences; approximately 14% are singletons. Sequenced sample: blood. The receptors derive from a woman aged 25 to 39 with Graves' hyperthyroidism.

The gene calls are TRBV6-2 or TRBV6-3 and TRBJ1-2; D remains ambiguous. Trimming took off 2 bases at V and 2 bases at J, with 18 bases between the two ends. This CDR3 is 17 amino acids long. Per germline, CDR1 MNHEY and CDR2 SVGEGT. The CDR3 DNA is TGTGCCAGCAGTTACAGCTCGGTCAGGCTGGGGAACTATGGCTACACCTTC. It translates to CASSYSSVRLGNYGYTF.

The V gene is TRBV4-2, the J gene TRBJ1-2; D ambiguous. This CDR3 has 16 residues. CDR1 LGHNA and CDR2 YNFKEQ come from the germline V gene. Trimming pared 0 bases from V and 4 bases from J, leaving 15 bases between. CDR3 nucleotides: TGTGCCAGCAGCCAAGACCGTGCCAGAGCCGGCTATGGCTACACCTTC. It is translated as CASSQDRARAGYGYTF.

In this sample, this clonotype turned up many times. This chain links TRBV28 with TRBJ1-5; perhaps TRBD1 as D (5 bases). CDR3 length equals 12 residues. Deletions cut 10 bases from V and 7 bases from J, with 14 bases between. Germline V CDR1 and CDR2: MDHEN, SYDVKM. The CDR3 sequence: CATASRGQPQHF. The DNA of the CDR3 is TGTGCCACCGCGAGCCGGGGGCAGCCCCAGCATTTT.

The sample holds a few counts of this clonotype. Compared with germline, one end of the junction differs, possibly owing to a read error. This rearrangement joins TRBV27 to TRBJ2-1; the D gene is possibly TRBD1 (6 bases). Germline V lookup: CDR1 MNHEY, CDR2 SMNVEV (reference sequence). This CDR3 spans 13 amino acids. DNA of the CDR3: TGCACCGAGGGGGATCTCTCCTACAATGAGCAGTTCTTC. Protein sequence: CTEGDLSYNEQFF.

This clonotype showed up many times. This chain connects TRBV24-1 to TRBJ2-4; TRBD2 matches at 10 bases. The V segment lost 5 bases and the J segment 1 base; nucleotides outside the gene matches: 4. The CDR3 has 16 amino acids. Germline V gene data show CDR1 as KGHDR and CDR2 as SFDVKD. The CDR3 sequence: CATSVHSGRAKNIQYF. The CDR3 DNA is TGTGCCACCAGTGTCCATAGCGGGAGGGCCAAAAACATTCAGTACTTC.

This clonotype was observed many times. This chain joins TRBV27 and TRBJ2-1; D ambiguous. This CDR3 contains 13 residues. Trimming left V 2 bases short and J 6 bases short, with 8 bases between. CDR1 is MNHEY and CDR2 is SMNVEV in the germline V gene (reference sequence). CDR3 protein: CASSLANGNEQFF. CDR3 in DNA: TGTGCCAGCAGTTTAGCCAATGGCAATGAGCAGTTCTTC.

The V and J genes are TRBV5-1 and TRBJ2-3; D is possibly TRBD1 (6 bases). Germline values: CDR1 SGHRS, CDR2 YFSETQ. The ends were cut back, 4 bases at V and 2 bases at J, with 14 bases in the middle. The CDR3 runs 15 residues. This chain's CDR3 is CASSGIRGTTDTQYF. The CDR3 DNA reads TGCGCCAGCAGCGGTATAAGGGGGACCACAGATACGCAGTATTTT.

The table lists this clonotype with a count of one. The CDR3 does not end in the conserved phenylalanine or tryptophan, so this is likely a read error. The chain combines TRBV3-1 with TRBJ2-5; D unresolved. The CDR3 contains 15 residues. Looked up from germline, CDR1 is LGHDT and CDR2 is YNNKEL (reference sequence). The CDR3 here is CTSSQVPRGGETQYS. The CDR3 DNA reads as TGTACCAGCAGCCAAGTCCCCCGAGGTGGAGAGACCCAGTACTCC.

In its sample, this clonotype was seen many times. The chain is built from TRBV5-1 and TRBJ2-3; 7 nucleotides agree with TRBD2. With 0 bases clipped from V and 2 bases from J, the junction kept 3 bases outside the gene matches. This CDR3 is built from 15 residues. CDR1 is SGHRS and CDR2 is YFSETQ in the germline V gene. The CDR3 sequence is CASSLGAGVTDTQYF. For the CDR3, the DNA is TGCGCCAGCAGCTTGGGGGCGGGAGTCACAGATACGCAGTATTTT. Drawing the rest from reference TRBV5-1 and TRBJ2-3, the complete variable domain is KAGVTQTPRYLIKTRGQQVTLSCSPISGHRSVSWYQQTPGQGLQFLFEYFSETQRNKGNFPGRFSGRQFSNSRSEMNVSTLELGDSALYLCASSLGAGVTDTQYFGPGTRLTVL.

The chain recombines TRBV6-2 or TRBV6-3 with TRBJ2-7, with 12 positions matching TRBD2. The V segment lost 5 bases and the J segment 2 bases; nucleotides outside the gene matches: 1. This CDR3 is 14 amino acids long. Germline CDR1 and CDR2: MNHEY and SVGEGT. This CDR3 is CASSGLAGTYEQYF. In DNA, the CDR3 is TGTGCCAGCAGTGGACTAGCGGGGACCTACGAGCAGTACTTC.

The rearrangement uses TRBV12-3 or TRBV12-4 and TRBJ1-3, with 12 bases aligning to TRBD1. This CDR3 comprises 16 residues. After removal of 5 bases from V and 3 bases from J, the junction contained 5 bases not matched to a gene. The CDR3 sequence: CASSAGQGASGNTIYF. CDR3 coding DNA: TGTGCCAGCAGTGCGGGACAGGGGGCAAGTGGAAACACCATATATTTT.

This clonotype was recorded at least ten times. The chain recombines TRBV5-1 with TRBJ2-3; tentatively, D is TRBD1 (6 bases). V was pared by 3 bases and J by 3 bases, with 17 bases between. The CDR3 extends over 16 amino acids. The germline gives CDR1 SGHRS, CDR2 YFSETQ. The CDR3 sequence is CASSSVGQLITDTQYF. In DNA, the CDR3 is TGCGCCAGCAGCTCAGTGGGACAACTAATAACAGATACGCAGTATTTT. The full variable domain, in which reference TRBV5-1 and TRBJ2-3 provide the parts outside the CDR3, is KAGVTQTPRYLIKTRGQQVTLSCSPISGHRSVSWYQQTPGQGLQFLFEYFSETQRNKGNFPGRFSGRQFSNSRSEMNVSTLELGDSALYLCASSSVGQLITDTQYFGPGTRLTVL.

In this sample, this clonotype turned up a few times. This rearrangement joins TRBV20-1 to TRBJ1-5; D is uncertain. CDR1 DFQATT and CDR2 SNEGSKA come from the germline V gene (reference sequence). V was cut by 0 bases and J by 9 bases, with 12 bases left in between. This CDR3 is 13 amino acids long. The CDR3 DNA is TGCAGTGCTAGAGAGACCCTCGGTGGGCCCCAGCATTTT. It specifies CSARETLGGPQHF.

Here the CDR3 reads CASSLLTGTGEVNEQFF. The DNA of the CDR3 is TGCGCCAGCAGCTTGCTGACCGGGACAGGGGAGGTCAATGAGCAGTTCTTC. The gene calls are TRBV5-1 and TRBJ2-1; 10 nucleotides agree with TRBD1. CDR3 size: 17 residues. CDR1 is SGHRS and CDR2 is YFSETQ in the germline V gene. V trimming: 1 base; J trimming: 6 bases; junction bases outside the gene matches: 10.

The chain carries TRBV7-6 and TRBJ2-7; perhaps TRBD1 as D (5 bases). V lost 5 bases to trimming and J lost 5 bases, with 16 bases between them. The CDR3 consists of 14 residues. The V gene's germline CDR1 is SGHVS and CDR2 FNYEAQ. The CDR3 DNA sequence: TGTGCCAGCAGCCCCTACAGGCTTTCCGACGAGCAGTACTTC. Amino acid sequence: CASSPYRLSDEQYF.

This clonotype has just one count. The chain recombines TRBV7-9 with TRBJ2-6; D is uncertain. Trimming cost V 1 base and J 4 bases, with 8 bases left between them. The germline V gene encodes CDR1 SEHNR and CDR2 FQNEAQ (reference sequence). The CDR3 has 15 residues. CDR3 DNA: TGTGCCAGCAGCTTAGTTTTTTCCGGGGCCAACGTCCTGACTTTC. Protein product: CASSLVFSGANVLTF. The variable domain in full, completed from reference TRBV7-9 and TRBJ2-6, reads DTGVSQNPRHKITKRGQNVTFRCDPISEHNRLYWYRQTLGQGPEFLTYFQNEAQLEKSRLLSDRFSAERPKGSFSTLEIQRTEQGDSAMYLCASSLVFSGANVLTFGAGSRLTVL.

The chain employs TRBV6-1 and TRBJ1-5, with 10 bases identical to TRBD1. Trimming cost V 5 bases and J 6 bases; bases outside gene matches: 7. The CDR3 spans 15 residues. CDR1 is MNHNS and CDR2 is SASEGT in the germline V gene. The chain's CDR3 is CASSKGQGVSQPQHF. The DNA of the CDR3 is TGTGCCAGCAGTAAAGGACAGGGGGTGAGTCAGCCCCAGCATTTT.

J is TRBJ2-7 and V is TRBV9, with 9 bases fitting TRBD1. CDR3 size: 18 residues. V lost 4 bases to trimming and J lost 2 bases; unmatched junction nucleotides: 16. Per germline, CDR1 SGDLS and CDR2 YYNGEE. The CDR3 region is CASSPRQGGDFGTYEQYF. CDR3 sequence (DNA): TGTGCCAGCAGCCCACGACAGGGGGGAGATTTTGGGACCTACGAGCAGTACTTC.